This T cell receptor beta chain appears in the sequencing data of a study of blood T cell repertoires in COVID-19 (TCRdb year 2020). Regarding the study in general: Samples covering the acute and convalescent phases of COVID-19 were provided by collaborators in the United States, Italy and Spain. The repertoires were made available in a free public database intended to serve as a resource for research on the immune response to SARS-CoV-2. Where available, HLA class I and class II types were taken from metadata supplied by the sample provider and were not determined by assay-based typing. A de-identified subject ID, COVID-19 status, age in years and sex were almost always included in the sample metadata. Samples were obtained from the ongoing ImmuneRACE study (first 160 participants) and from 1,254 subjects provided by 6 global collaborators. Deeply sampled blood TCRbeta repertoires from subjects exposed to, actively infected with, or recovered from COVID-19 were included in the dataset. The material from the prospective study consisted of cDNA or gDNA derived from T cells, B-cell-depleted T cells, or PBMCs. The paper as a whole reports these results and caveats: How much clinical and demographic metadata was included differed by source and by participant, and the metadata was provided uncurated.

With respect to this clone: It lacks a known antigen. No base quality information exists; no much larger clone differs at one position.

The collaborating institutions used their own protocols to collect whole blood in K2EDTA tubes. For TCRbeta analysis, collaborators shipped samples as frozen whole blood, isolated PBMCs, or DNA extracted from either of those sample types. TCRbeta CDR3 regions were amplified from genomic DNA using the immunoSEQ Assay, a bias-controlled multiplex PCR. The study's processing was this. The number of nucleated cells in each sample was estimated from the amplification of reference gene primers within the assay. To quantify the absolute abundance of each unique TCRbeta CDR3 rearrangement, sequence reads were collapsed and filtered. For each sample, productive Simpson clonality was calculated as the square root of Simpson's diversity index over productive rearrangements. This is the immuneACCESS table as TCRdb keeps it, with only in-frame sequences that have V and J called. A part of the clones is gone; compared with another copy, unresolved V genes explain less than half, and the rest is unexplained. V and J calls plus clone size are reproduced from that table; the DNA served to infer D and trimming. The table for this sample lists 200,000 to 250,000 clones; more than 75% of them were counted only once. The ten largest clones take up 3% to 3.5% of the sample.

The CDR3 holds 14 amino acids from the cysteine to the phenylalanine. Only the CDR3 region is kept as DNA, spanning 42 bases read in frame from base 1. From the germline V gene, CDR1 is SGHAT and CDR2 is FQNNGV. The germline V end is reduced by 5 bases and the J end by 2 bases; junction bases left unmatched: 6. Sequencing was performed on peripheral blood. The TCR sequence derives from a man in his fifties or sixties with acute or convalescent COVID-19. The chain was built from TRBV11-2 and TRBJ2-7; 7 bases in the middle match TRBD1. The DNA is TGTGCCAGCAGCCCCACCGGGACAGCCTACGAGCAGTACTTC. Its amino acids are CASSPTGTAYEQYF.